A single sample is the source of the 14 T cell receptor beta chains below, sequenced in a study of shared clonotypes between healthy human individuals. Assay: immunoSEQ multiplex PCR; the TCRdb copy retains only in-frame clones and omits some. The table lists some 1,600,000 clones, 95% to 99% of them singletons, with approximately 0.45% in the top ten. Sample: naive CD4+ T cells sorted from blood. Subset described: CD45RA+ positively selected. The receptors derive from a man younger than 40 in good health.

The CDR3 region has the DNA TGTGCCAGCAGCCTAGCGGGTACCGCCAACAATGAGCAGTTCTTC. Encoded protein: CASSLAGTANNEQFF. J is TRBJ2-1 and V is TRBV13; TRBD2 agrees at 8 bases. Germline-derived CDR1 and CDR2 are PRHDT and FYEKMQ (reference sequence). V dropped 5 bases and J dropped 5; count of bases not matched to a gene: 8. The length of the CDR3 is 15 residues.

This chain uses TRBV30 with TRBJ2-2, with D possibly TRBD1 on 5 matching bases. Deletions cut 2 bases from V and 9 bases from J, with 10 bases between. Germline V CDR1 and CDR2: GTSNPN, SVGIG (reference sequence). CDR3 length equals 12 residues. The CDR3: CAWSLQARELFF. Written as DNA, the CDR3 is TGTGCCTGGAGTCTACAGGCCAGGGAGCTGTTTTTT.

The chain combines TRBV7-9 with TRBJ2-7; perhaps TRBD1 as D (6 bases). The V and J ends lost 5 bases and 0 bases respectively, with 17 bases between them. This CDR3 contains 16 residues. Germline V gene sequence: CDR1 SEHNR, CDR2 FQNEAQ (reference sequence). CDR3: CASSLLRDTSSYEQYF. The CDR3 DNA sequence: TGTGCCAGCAGCCTCCTCCGGGACACGAGCTCCTACGAGCAGTACTTC.

V gene TRBV30 combines with J gene TRBJ1-2, with 9 bases that match TRBD1. V lost 4 bases to trimming and J lost 4 bases; unmatched junction nucleotides: 10. From germline, CDR1 is GTSNPN and CDR2 SVGIG (reference sequence). CDR3 length equals 15 residues. The CDR3 sequence: CAWNPGQGAGYGYTF. The CDR3 nucleotides read TGTGCCTGGAATCCGGGACAGGGAGCAGGCTATGGCTACACCTTC.

This clone was seen once. V and J are TRBV6-1 and TRBJ2-2; unclear D gene. With 4 bases removed from V and 2 bases from J, the gap between germline ends came to 8 bases. The CDR3 extends over 14 amino acids. The germline V gene has CDR1 MNHNS and CDR2 SASEGT. CDR3 nucleotide sequence: TGTGCCAGCAGTGTGAACGTTAACACCGGGGAGCTGTTTTTT. It codes for CASSVNVNTGELFF.

The chain links TRBV12-1 to TRBJ2-1; TRBD2 was called by the table and not checked on the DNA. TRBV12-1 is designated a pseudogene. The CDR3 runs 15 residues. For the CDR3, the DNA is TGTGCCAGCAGCTTTGTTCGAGCGGGAGAGAATGAGCAGTTCTTC. Protein sequence: CASSFVRAGENEQFF.

The rearrangement links TRBV19 to TRBJ2-5; TRBD1 might be the D (5 bases). Germline CDR1 LNHDA, CDR2 SQIVND (reference sequence). V lost 8 bases and J lost 5, with 15 bases in between. The CDR3 covers 13 residues. CDR3: CASRNQGWETQYF. CDR3 DNA: TGTGCCAGTCGAAATCAGGGCTGGGAGACCCAGTACTTC. Using reference TRBV19 and TRBJ2-5 for the parts outside the CDR3, the full variable domain is DGGITQSPKYLFRKEGQNVTLSCEQNLNHDAMYWYRQDPGQGLRLIYYSQIVNDFQKGDIAEGYSVSREKKESFPLTVTSAQKNPTAFYLCASRNQGWETQYFGPGTRLLVL.

The chain links TRBV18 to TRBJ2-1; 10 nucleotides align to TRBD1. The J segment lost 7 bases and the V segment lost 2 bases, leaving 11 bases of the junction unmatched. Germline CDR1 and CDR2: KGHSH and LQKENI. The length of the CDR3 is 17 residues. The CDR3 protein is CASSPSDRGLPINEQFF. The CDR3 coding sequence is TGTGCCAGCTCACCAAGCGACAGGGGGCTTCCGATTAATGAGCAGTTCTTC. Combining the CDR3 with reference TRBV18 and TRBJ2-1 gives the whole variable domain NAGVMQNPRHLVRRRGQEARLRCSPMKGHSHVYWYRQLPEEGLKFMVYLQKENIIDESGMPKERFSAEFPKEGPSILRIQQVVRGDSAAYFCASSPSDRGLPINEQFFGPGTRLTVL.

This chain links TRBV2 with TRBJ2-7; 8 bases are a match to TRBD1. Germline V gene lookup returns CDR1 SNHLY and CDR2 FYNNEI. The CDR3 sequence is 13 residues long. V dropped 7 bases and J dropped 6; count of bases not matched to a gene: 8. The CDR3 loop reads CASTPGQASEQYF. The CDR3 DNA is TGTGCCAGCACCCCGGGACAGGCTTCCGAGCAGTACTTC.

V and J are TRBV25-1 and TRBJ2-1; D perhaps matches TRBD1 (5 bases). This CDR3 is built from 15 residues. CDR1 MGHDK and CDR2 SYGVNS come from the germline V gene. V lost 2 bases and J lost 1, with 9 bases in between. CDR3 in DNA: TGTGCCAGCAGTGAAAGAGCAGGGTCCTACAATGAGCAGTTCTTC. This translates into CASSERAGSYNEQFF.

This chain uses TRBV18 with TRBJ2-1; 16 nucleotides agree with TRBD2. V was clipped by 2 bases and J by 1 base; unmatched bases: 14. This CDR3 is 22 amino acids long. CDR1 and CDR2 (germline): KGHSH, LQKENI. In DNA form, the CDR3 reads TGTGCCAGCTCACCAGGGACTAGCGGGAGGGTTGAGGGGAACTGGTCCTACAATGAGCAGTTCTTC. Amino acid sequence: CASSPGTSGRVEGNWSYNEQFF.

This chain joins TRBV5-1 and TRBJ1-1; D is uncertain. CDR1 is SGHRS and CDR2 is YFSETQ in the germline V gene. Trimming cost V 6 bases and J 1 base, with 13 bases left between them. CDR3 length: 14 amino acids. As DNA, the CDR3 is TGCGCCAGCACCGGAGTTTTGGGGAACACTGAAGCTTTCTTT. Its protein is CASTGVLGNTEAFF. The full variable domain, with the rest looked up from reference TRBV5-1 and TRBJ1-1, is KAGVTQTPRYLIKTRGQQVTLSCSPISGHRSVSWYQQTPGQGLQFLFEYFSETQRNKGNFPGRFSGRQFSNSRSEMNVSTLELGDSALYLCASTGVLGNTEAFFGQGTRLTVV.

The rearrangement uses TRBV29-1 and TRBJ2-1; a possible D gene is TRBD1 (6 bases). V lost 6 bases to trimming and J lost 10 bases, with 10 bases between them. Germline CDR1 reads SQVTM; CDR2 reads ANQGSEA. The CDR3 consists of 10 residues. CDR3 sequence reads: CSVSRGEQFF. The DNA of the CDR3 is TGCAGCGTGTCCAGGGGAGAGCAGTTCTTC.

About this clone: Other DNA sequences in the sample encode the same CDR3. This rearrangement joins TRBV5-1 to TRBJ1-1; D is perhaps TRBD1 (5 bases). Deletions cut 0 bases from V and 0 bases from J, with 9 bases between. Germline lookup yields CDR1 SGHRS and CDR2 YFSETQ. This CDR3 spans 15 amino acids. As DNA, the CDR3 is TGCGCCAGCAGCTTGGTCGGGGGGATGAACACTGAAGCTTTCTTT. It specifies CASSLVGGMNTEAFF.